This is a list of T cell receptor beta chains from one sample in a study of blood T cell repertoires in COVID-19. Repertoires were generated with immunoSEQ multiplex PCR, while TCRdb's copy carries only in-frame clones and drops some. This sample has about 140,000 clones, with around 91% found just once. The sample comprised peripheral blood. Receptor source: an older woman with active COVID-19. Each CDR3 is given with its conserved first and last residue. The order of the fields is J gene, V gene, clone size, D gene, CDR3 protein, CDR3 DNA. The D gene is left open where the match is weak. Only part of the rows carry a size: once, few, many, or a class if the clone is expanded.

TRBJ2-5 TRBV6-5 NA TRBD1 CASTVGQSQETQYF TGTGCCAGCACCGTGGGACAGAGCCAAGAGACCCAGTACTTC
TRBJ2-4 TRBV27 NA TRBD2 CASSPGGGVTAKNIQYF TGTGCCAGCAGTCCGGGAGGGGGAGTGACGGCCAAAAACATTCAGTACTTC
TRBJ2-5 TRBV12-3/TRBV12-4 NA TRBD1 CASRTGGWKTQYF TGTGCCAGCAGAACAGGGGGTTGGAAGACCCAGTACTTC
TRBJ2-3 TRBV25-1 NA TRBD2 CASSGGLANTDTQYF TGTGCCAGCAGTGGCGGACTAGCTAACACAGATACGCAGTATTTT
TRBJ2-3 TRBV19 NA NA CASSPTSRRTDTQYF TGTGCCAGTAGCCCTACTAGCCGACGCACAGATACGCAGTATTTT
TRBJ1-1 TRBV28 once NA CASSTTGIEAFF TGTGCCAGCAGCACCACAGGGATTGAAGCTTTCTTT
TRBJ2-5 TRBV4-2 few NA CASSPGRETQYF TGTGCCAGCAGCCCCGGGAGAGAGACCCAGTACTTC
TRBJ2-7 TRBV28 NA TRBD1 CASSRSGTGGGEYF TGTGCCAGCAGTCGCTCCGGGACAGGGGGCGGTGAGTACTTC
TRBJ2-7 TRBV28 NA TRBD2 CASRGTSGAYEQYF TGTGCCAGCAGGGGGACTAGCGGCGCCTACGAGCAGTACTTC
TRBJ2-2 TRBV7-3 NA TRBD2 CASSRGTSGNTGELFF TGTGCCAGCAGCCGCGGGACTAGCGGAAACACCGGGGAGCTGTTTTTT
TRBJ2-7 TRBV5-4 NA TRBD1 CASSLRDSFSEQYF TGTGCCAGCAGCCTCCGGGACAGTTTCAGCGAGCAGTACTTC